This T cell receptor (beta chain) was identified in a study of OX40 agonist ivuxolimab in advanced cancers. Background on the study: Checkpoint inhibitors had been given previously to about 40% of patients. Study-level results: Low levels of normalized T-cell clonal expansion also appeared in some nonresponders. Researchers did not determine the expanded peripheral T cells' antigen specificity.

In regard to this clone: The antigen remains unidentified.

The repertoire was sequenced with immunoSEQ multiplex PCR; TCRdb's copy has only in-frame clones and lacks some. Of 76,000 or so clones in the sample, 85% to 90% are singletons; the top ten hold approximately 13%. Germline loops: CDR1 MNHEY, CDR2 SMNVEV (reference sequence). Trimming took 6 bases from V and 4 from J; bases not matched to a gene: 8. This CDR3 is 16 amino acids long. This clonotype was sampled from an adult with an advanced solid tumor such as melanoma, head and neck, liver or kidney cancer. This chain links TRBV27 with TRBJ2-2; 10 bases match TRBD1. This specimen was CD4+ or CD8+ T cells sorted from blood, taken in a trial of the OX40 agonist ivuxolimab. CDR3 loop: CASSRDRGQGTGELFF. In DNA form, the CDR3 reads TGTGCCAGCAGCCGAGACAGGGGGCAAGGCACCGGGGAGCTGTTTTTT.